The sequence of this T cell receptor (beta chain) was determined in a study of blood T cell repertoires in COVID-19. Study summary: Both acute and convalescent COVID-19 samples were obtained from the United States, Italy and Spain. Sample material is recorded as cDNA or gDNA derived from T cells, B-cell-depleted T cells, or PBMCs.

Original analysis: Reference gene primer amplification in the assay estimated nucleated cell counts. Assay: immunoSEQ multiplex PCR; the TCRdb copy retains only in-frame clones and omits some. That table furnishes V, J and clone size, whereas the DNA furnished D and trimming. The data hold about 140,000 clones, with about 80% observed a single time. This CDR3 spans 18 amino acids. Sequencing was done on a sample of peripheral blood. This TCR derives from an older woman with acute or convalescent COVID-19. The chain employs TRBV1 and TRBJ1-1; the table assigns TRBD1, which was not confirmed against the DNA. TRBV1 is a recognized pseudogene. This CDR3 reads CTSSQVSGTGGAGTEAFF. The CDR3 nucleotides read TGCACCAGCAGCCAAGTTTCCGGGACAGGGGGCGCGGGCACTGAAGCTTTCTTT.